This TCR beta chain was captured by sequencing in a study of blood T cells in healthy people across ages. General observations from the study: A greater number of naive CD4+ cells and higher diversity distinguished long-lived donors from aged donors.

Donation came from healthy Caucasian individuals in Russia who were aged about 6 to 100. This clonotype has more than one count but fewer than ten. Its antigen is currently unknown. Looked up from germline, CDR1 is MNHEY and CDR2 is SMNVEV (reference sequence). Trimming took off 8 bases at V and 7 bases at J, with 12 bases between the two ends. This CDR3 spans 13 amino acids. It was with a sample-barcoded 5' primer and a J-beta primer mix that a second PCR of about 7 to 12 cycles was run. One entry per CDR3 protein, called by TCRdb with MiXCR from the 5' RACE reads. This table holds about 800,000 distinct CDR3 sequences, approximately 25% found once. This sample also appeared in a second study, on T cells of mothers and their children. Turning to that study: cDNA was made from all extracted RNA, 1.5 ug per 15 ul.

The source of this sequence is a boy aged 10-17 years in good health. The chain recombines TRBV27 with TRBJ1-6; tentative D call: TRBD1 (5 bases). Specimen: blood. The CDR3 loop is CASGRDENSPLHF. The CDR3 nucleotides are TGTGCCAGCGGCCGGGACGAAAATTCACCCCTCCACTTT.